The 5 T cell receptor beta chains reported below all come from one sample, sequenced in a study of long-term antiretroviral therapy in people with HIV. The authors ran the immunoSEQ assay, v3.0, at survey level. Data came from immunoSEQ multiplex PCR; TCRdb stores just in-frame clones and leaves some out. Among about 25,000 clones listed, 86% were seen once. The specimen was unsorted PBMCs, collected 1.2 years after starting antiretroviral therapy. The source of these receptors is a man in his forties or fifties with HIV.

V is TRBV7-6 and J is TRBJ1-1; D possibly corresponds to TRBD1 (5 bases). The CDR3 has 13 amino acids. Germline V lookup: CDR1 SGHVS, CDR2 FNYEAQ. The V and J ends lost 6 bases and 6 bases respectively, with 14 bases between them. CDR3 loop: CASSPWGGAEAFF. The CDR3 DNA is TGTGCCAGCAGTCCCTGGGGGGGGGCTGAAGCTTTCTTT.

In the case of this clone: Sequence at one end of the junction differs from germline and may be a read error. Here the CDR3 DNA reads TGTGTCAGCGGGACAGGGGTTTTAAATGAGCAGTTCTTC. Translated: CVSGTGVLNEQFF. The chain employs TRBV6-5 and TRBJ2-1; TRBD1 aligns across 10 bases. The CDR3 covers 13 residues. Germline V CDR1 and CDR2: MNHEY, SVGAGI.

The chain has TRBV27 and TRBJ1-2; no clear D gene. V lost 2 bases and J 2 bases, leaving 9 bases between the germline ends. The CDR3 spans 14 residues. Per the germline V gene, CDR1 is MNHEY and CDR2 is SMNVEV (reference sequence). The CDR3 DNA reads TGTGCCAGCAGTTTAGTAAACAGAAACTATGGCTACACCTTC. Translating it yields CASSLVNRNYGYTF.

V is TRBV5-5 and J is TRBJ1-5; 7 bases are shared with TRBD1. Germline CDR1 reads SGHKS; CDR2 reads YYEKEE (reference sequence). With V trimmed by 4 bases and J by 7 bases, 8 bases remained unmatched. The CDR3 runs 14 residues. CDR3 nucleotide sequence: TGTGCCAGCAGCGATGACAGGGAAATCCAGCCCCAGCATTTT. The encoded protein is CASSDDREIQPQHF.

The chain is built from TRBV11-2 and TRBJ2-2; D unclear. The CDR3 runs 15 residues. V was cut by 5 bases and J by 3 bases, with 13 bases left in between. CDR1 and CDR2 (germline): SGHAT, FQNNGV. Written as DNA, the CDR3 is TGTGCCAGCAGCCCCGGGCCCGGCGACACCGGGGAGCTGTTTTTT. Translation gives CASSPGPGDTGELFF.